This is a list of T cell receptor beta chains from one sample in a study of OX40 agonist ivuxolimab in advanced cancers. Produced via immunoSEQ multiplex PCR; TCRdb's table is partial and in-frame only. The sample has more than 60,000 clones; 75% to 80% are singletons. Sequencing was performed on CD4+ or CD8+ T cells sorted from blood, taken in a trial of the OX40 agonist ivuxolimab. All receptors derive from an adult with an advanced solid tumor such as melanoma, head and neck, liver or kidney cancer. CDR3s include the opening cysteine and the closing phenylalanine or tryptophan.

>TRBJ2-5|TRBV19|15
CASSIIGQDGETQYF
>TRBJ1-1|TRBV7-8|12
CASSLGQTKAFF
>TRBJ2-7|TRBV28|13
CASIRDRGNEQYF
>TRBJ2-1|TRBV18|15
CASSRFPQQNNEQFF
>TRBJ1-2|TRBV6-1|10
CASSEVGYTF
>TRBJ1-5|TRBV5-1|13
CASSLGDNQPQHF
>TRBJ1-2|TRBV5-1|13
CASSPQENYGYTF
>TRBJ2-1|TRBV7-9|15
CASSSREGGYNEQFF
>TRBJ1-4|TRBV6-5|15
CASSIRQGEGEKLFF
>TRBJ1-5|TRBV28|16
CASSGAREYSNQPQHF
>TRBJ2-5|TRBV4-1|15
CASSQDRSLQETQYF
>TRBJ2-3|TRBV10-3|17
CAIGATSGGADTDTQYF
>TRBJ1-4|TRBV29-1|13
CSVVTGTNEKLFF
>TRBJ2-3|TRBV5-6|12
CASSLYPDTQYF
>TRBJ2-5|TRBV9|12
CASSAIQETQYF
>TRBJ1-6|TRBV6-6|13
CASSYSLNSPLHF